This is a list of T cell receptor beta chains from one sample in a study of Ad26.COV2.S vaccination and SARS-CoV-2 variants. Data came from immunoSEQ multiplex PCR; TCRdb stores just in-frame clones and leaves some out. The sample has roughly 400,000 clones, around 93% seen once. Sequences were derived from peripheral blood, sampled in a trial of Ad26.COV2.S vaccine versus placebo. The receptors stem from a person aged 18 to 65 who received the Ad26.COV2.S COVID-19 vaccine or a placebo. CDR3s include the opening cysteine and the closing phenylalanine or tryptophan. The order of the fields is V gene, D gene, CDR3 length, clone size, J gene, CDR3 DNA, CDR3 protein. The D gene is left open where the match is weak. Clone size is shown for a subset of rows, as once, few, many or a class of expanded clone.

V: TRBV20-1; D: .; length: 13; size: .; J: TRBJ1-6; DNA: TGCAGTGCTAGTGGAGGACGCAATTCACCCCTCCACTTT; CDR3: CSASGGRNSPLHF
V: TRBV4-3; D: TRBD2; length: 14; size: .; J: TRBJ2-5; DNA: TGCGCCATGGCGGCGACTAGCTGGCAAGAGACCCAGTACTTC; CDR3: CAMAATSWQETQYF
V: TRBV19; D: TRBD1; length: 15; size: .; J: TRBJ1-1; DNA: TGTGCCAGTAGTACCCACAGGGGGACGAACACTGAAGCTTTCTTT; CDR3: CASSTHRGTNTEAFF
V: TRBV19; D: TRBD1; length: 16; size: .; J: TRBJ2-4; DNA: TGTGCCAGTAGTCATGGACAGGCCGTAGCCAAAAACATTCAGTACTTC; CDR3: CASSHGQAVAKNIQYF
V: TRBV27; D: TRBD2; length: 15; size: .; J: TRBJ2-7; DNA: TGTGCCAGCAGTTTAGGGCGCGGGGGGGGGTACGAGCAGTACTTC; CDR3: CASSLGRGGGYEQYF
V: TRBV29-1; D: .; length: 13; size: .; J: TRBJ2-1; DNA: TGCAGCGTTGTAGGGGGATCCTACAATGAGCAGTTCTTC; CDR3: CSVVGGSYNEQFF
V: TRBV18; D: TRBD1; length: 17; size: .; J: TRBJ1-3; DNA: TGTGCCAGCTCACCTTCAGGGACAGGGACATCTGGAAACACCATATATTTT; CDR3: CASSPSGTGTSGNTIYF
V: TRBV30; D: TRBD1; length: 13; size: .; J: TRBJ2-7; DNA: TGTGCCTGGCGATGGACAGGGACCTACGAGCAGTACTTC; CDR3: CAWRWTGTYEQYF
V: TRBV7-9; D: .; length: 13; size: .; J: TRBJ1-2; DNA: TGTGCCAGCAGCTTAGAATGGGAGTATGGCTACACCTTC; CDR3: CASSLEWEYGYTF
V: TRBV9; D: .; length: 14; size: few; J: TRBJ1-1; DNA: TGTGCCAGCAGCGTAGAACATTTGAACACTGAAGCTTTCTTT; CDR3: CASSVEHLNTEAFF
V: TRBV6-2/TRBV6-3; D: .; length: 13; size: .; J: TRBJ1-2; DNA: TGTGCCAGCAGTCGTACGACAGTCTATGGCTACACCTTC; CDR3: CASSRTTVYGYTF
V: TRBV28; D: .; length: 12; size: .; J: TRBJ2-7; DNA: TGTGCCAGCAGTTTTCGGGTTAACGAGCAGTACTTC; CDR3: CASSFRVNEQYF
V: TRBV11-2; D: .; length: 14; size: .; J: TRBJ1-1; DNA: TGTGCCAGCAGCTTATTGTTCGGTGAGGACGAAGCTTTCTTT; CDR3: CASSLLFGEDEAFF
V: TRBV28; D: .; length: 15; size: .; J: TRBJ2-7; DNA: TGTGCCAGCAGCCCGGAAGCAAGGAGCTCCTACGAGCAGTACTTC; CDR3: CASSPEARSSYEQYF
V: TRBV3-1/TRBV3-2; D: .; length: 15; size: .; J: TRBJ2-3; DNA: TGTGCCAGCAGCCAACTTGCCAAAGGTTCGGATACGCAGTATTTT; CDR3: CASSQLAKGSDTQYF
V: TRBV4-3; D: .; length: 16; size: .; J: TRBJ1-2; DNA: TGCGCCAGCAGCCAAGGTTGGACCGGGACAAGATATGGCTACACCTTC; CDR3: CASSQGWTGTRYGYTF
V: TRBV11-2; D: .; length: 16; size: .; J: TRBJ2-1; DNA: TGTGCCAGCAGCTTATCGGGCGTTAGCTCCTACAATGAGCAGTTCTTC; CDR3: CASSLSGVSSYNEQFF
V: TRBV19; D: TRBD1; length: 16; size: .; J: TRBJ2-6; DNA: TGTGCCAGTAGTCCAGGGACAGGCCCTAGGGCCAACGTCCTGACTTTC; CDR3: CASSPGTGPRANVLTF
V: TRBV30; D: .; length: 15; size: .; J: TRBJ2-3; DNA: TGTGCCTGGAGTGTGCGGGTGGGGGTCACAGATACGCAGTATTTT; CDR3: CAWSVRVGVTDTQYF
V: TRBV28; D: TRBD1; length: 15; size: .; J: TRBJ1-4; DNA: TGTGCCAGCAGTTCTCCGGGACAGGGTAGTGAAAAACTGTTTTTT; CDR3: CASSSPGQGSEKLFF
V: TRBV30; D: .; length: 18; size: .; J: TRBJ1-2; DNA: TGTGCCTGGAGTGTCCCAGAATCAACAGGCTCCAAGTCTTATGGCTACACCTTC; CDR3: CAWSVPESTGSKSYGYTF
V: TRBV29-1; D: .; length: 10; size: .; J: TRBJ1-4; DNA: TGCGGGGGATATAATGAAAAACTGTTTTTT; CDR3: CGGYNEKLFF
V: TRBV28; D: TRBD2; length: 12; size: .; J: TRBJ2-7; DNA: TGTGCCAGCAGCCCCGGGACTAGCGTGCAGTACTTC; CDR3: CASSPGTSVQYF
V: TRBV28; D: TRBD1; length: 15; size: .; J: TRBJ1-5; DNA: TGTGCCAGCAGGCACACAGGGGCCGGTCATCAGCCCCAGCATTTT; CDR3: CASRHTGAGHQPQHF